This TCR beta chain was profiled in a study of blood T cell repertoires in COVID-19. The method was immunoSEQ multiplex PCR; TCRdb's version includes in-frame clones alone and lacks a portion of them. Here the sample spans around 250,000 clones, approximately 90% being singletons. This CDR3 region has 14 residues. Trimming removed 4 bases from V and 5 bases from J; junction bases left unmatched: 3. Germline V gene lookup returns CDR1 SGHRS and CDR2 YFSETQ. V and J are TRBV5-1 and TRBJ1-5, with 10 bases lining up with TRBD1. The sequence derives from a man aged 45 to 65 who had been exposed to COVID-19. The sequenced sample consisted of PBMCs or T cells enriched from blood (not recorded which). The CDR3 protein is CASSLGTGDQPQHF. In DNA form, the CDR3 reads TGCGCCAGCAGCCTAGGGACAGGGGATCAGCCCCAGCATTTT.